This T cell receptor beta chain derives from a study of CD8 T cells in ankylosing spondylitis (dated by TCRdb to the late 2010s). About the study as a whole: The study profiled T cell receptor beta repertoires in healthy donors and ankylosing spondylitis patients to find disease-linked TCR variants. In total, the full study cohort was made up of roughly 110 healthy donors and approximately 24 ankylosing spondylitis patients. Peripheral blood was sampled, and synovial fluid was also collected from ankylosing spondylitis patients.

CDR3 length: 15 amino acids, cysteine to phenylalanine. Of all the DNA, just the CDR3 is kept, 45 bases in frame from base 1. After removal of 5 bases from V and 4 bases from J, the junction retains 10 bases not matched to a gene. Per the germline V gene (reference sequence), SGHNT is the CDR1 and YYREEE is the CDR2. Broad study findings and their caveats: A TCR beta motif made up of several highly homologous amino acid variants appeared to be characteristic of blood from ankylosing spondylitis patients. In peripheral blood, the disease-linked clones were found at relatively low frequencies and had a CD8+ phenotype. According to the report, matched synovial fluid samples from ankylosing spondylitis patients were significantly enriched for the disease-linked clones. Some TCR beta motif variants had previously been reported in synovial fluid and blood of reactive arthritis patients, which suggested common disease-initiation mechanisms.

Concerning this clonotype: The antigen this receptor binds is unknown. The record has no base qualities; no much larger clone is one base away.

Sequenced on an Illumina HiSeq 2500. Quantitative 5'-RACE with molecular barcodes was used to prepare TCR beta libraries. As for the authors' bioinformatics: A new computational method, built on a probabilistic model of VDJ rearrangement, was used to identify disease-linked TCR variants. In-frame beta chains were kept once TCRdb had trimmed the public reads at Q25 with fastp and called clones with MiXCR. Rows with a matching CDR3 protein are joined into one entry that keeps the most common DNA and genes. TCRdb, rather than the study authors, made the V and J calls. This sample is represented by 340,000 or so distinct CDR3 sequences; 14% to 15% of them were singletons. The ten largest clones represent around 0.99% of the sample.

The sequenced material came from blood, either unsorted or a sorted T cell fraction (not recorded which). The chain joins TRBV5-4 to TRBJ2-3, and 7 junctional nucleotides match TRBD2. The receptor's source is a male donor with ankylosing spondylitis or in good health (not recorded which). The DNA sequence is as follows: TGTGCCAGCAGGCCGGGGACTATTCGGCCAGATACGCAGTATTTT. It translates as CASRPGTIRPDTQYF.